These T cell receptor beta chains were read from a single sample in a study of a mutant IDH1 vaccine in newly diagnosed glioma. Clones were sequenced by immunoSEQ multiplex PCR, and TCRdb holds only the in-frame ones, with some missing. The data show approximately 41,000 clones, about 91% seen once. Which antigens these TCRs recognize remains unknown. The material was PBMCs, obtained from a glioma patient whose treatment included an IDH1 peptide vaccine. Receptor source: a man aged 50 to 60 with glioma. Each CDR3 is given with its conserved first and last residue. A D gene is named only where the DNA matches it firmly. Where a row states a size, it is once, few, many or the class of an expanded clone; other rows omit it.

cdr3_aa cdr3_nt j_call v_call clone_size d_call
CASSKRQGAWNNSPLHF TGTGCCAGCAGCAAACGACAGGGGGCGTGGAATAATTCACCCCTCCACTTT TRBJ1-6 TRBV21-1 once NA
CAWSPTANTEAFF TGTGCCTGGAGCCCGACAGCTAACACTGAAGCTTTCTTT TRBJ1-1 TRBV30 NA NA
CASSSPILAGSFF TGTGCCAGCAGCTCTCCCATCCTAGCGGGATCTTTCTTC TRBJ2-1 TRBV7-2 once TRBD2
CASSSGHGYGYTF TGTGCCAGCAGCTCGGGACACGGCTATGGCTACACCTTC TRBJ1-2 TRBV28 NA NA
CAWFGGREGSYEQYF TGTGCCTGGTTCGGGGGGCGGGAGGGCTCCTACGAGCAGTACTTC TRBJ2-7 TRBV30 NA TRBD2
CASSPGDGPWGEKLFF TGTGCCAGCAGCCCCGGGGACGGTCCATGGGGTGAAAAACTGTTTTTT TRBJ1-4 TRBV9 once NA
CASGLAGVPGELFF TGTGCCAGCGGACTAGCGGGAGTCCCCGGGGAGCTGTTTTTT TRBJ2-2 TRBV6-1 NA TRBD2
CASSVPTTAYEQYF TGCGCCAGCAGCGTTCCGACTACCGCCTACGAGCAGTACTTC TRBJ2-7 TRBV5-1 NA NA
CASSSGPRQGIQETQYF TGTGCCAGCAGCTCCGGTCCCAGACAGGGGATCCAAGAGACCCAGTACTTC TRBJ2-5 TRBV5-4 NA TRBD1
CASRGDGYTF TGTGCCAGCAGGGGCGATGGCTACACCTTC TRBJ1-2 TRBV6-5 NA NA
CASSPRGQGWDEKLFF TGTGCCAGCAGCCCCCGGGGGCAGGGTTGGGATGAAAAACTGTTTTTT TRBJ1-4 TRBV7-9 once NA
CASSGLALDTQYF TGCGCCAGCAGCGGACTAGCGTTAGATACGCAGTATTTT TRBJ2-3 TRBV5-1 few TRBD2
CASSGGRYNSPLHF TGTGCCAGCAGTGGGGGACGGTATAATTCACCCCTCCACTTT TRBJ1-6 TRBV6-5 NA NA
CASSPSPGQGHYGYTF TGTGCCAGTAGTCCGTCCCCGGGACAGGGGCACTATGGCTACACCTTC TRBJ1-2 TRBV19 NA TRBD1
CASRVTGGGTEAFF TGTGCCAGCAGGGTCACAGGGGGTGGAACTGAAGCTTTCTTT TRBJ1-1 TRBV6-1 NA TRBD1
CAWSVLPVVGTDTQYF TGTGCCTGGAGTGTACTTCCTGTAGTGGGCACAGATACGCAGTATTTT TRBJ2-3 TRBV30 NA NA
CASGGGGDTQYF TGTGCCAGCGGAGGGGGCGGAGATACGCAGTATTTT TRBJ2-3 TRBV6-6 NA NA
CASSTGGQETQYF TGTGCCAGCAGTACAGGGGGACAAGAGACCCAGTACTTC TRBJ2-5 TRBV6-5 NA TRBD1
CASSYSQGADEQYF TGTGCCAGCAGTTACTCGCAGGGGGCCGACGAGCAGTACTTC TRBJ2-7 TRBV6-6 NA TRBD1
CASSLVADEAFF TGTGCCAGCAGCTTAGTGGCGGATGAAGCTTTCTTT TRBJ1-1 TRBV7-8 NA NA
CASSQGQGLLNTQYF TGCGCCAGCAGCCAAGGTCAGGGACTCCTTAATACGCAGTATTTT TRBJ2-3 TRBV4-1 NA NA
CASSLGNLETQYF TGTGCCAGCAGCTTAGGGAATTTGGAGACCCAGTACTTC TRBJ2-5 TRBV7-9 NA NA
CASGFGIGYTQYF TGTGCTAGTGGTTTCGGCATCGGTTATACGCAGTATTTT TRBJ2-3 TRBV12-5 NA NA
CASSQTTGADTEAFF TGTGCCAGCAGCCAGACCACAGGGGCGGACACTGAAGCTTTCTTT TRBJ1-1 TRBV4-2 NA TRBD1
CASSYGLAGTIYNEQFF TGTGCCAGCAGTTATGGACTAGCGGGGACCATCTACAATGAGCAGTTCTTC TRBJ2-1 TRBV5-5 NA TRBD2
CASSFFQTGLSNTGELFF TGCGCCAGCAGCTTTTTCCAGACCGGACTCTCGAACACCGGGGAGCTGTTTTTT TRBJ2-2 TRBV5-1 NA NA
CASVDGSGNTEAFF TGTGCCAGCGTTGATGGGTCCGGGAACACTGAAGCTTTCTTT TRBJ1-1 TRBV5-6 NA NA
CASGRDRGGHEQYF TGCGCCAGCGGCAGGGACAGGGGAGGGCACGAGCAGTACTTC TRBJ2-7 TRBV5-1 NA TRBD1
CASSWQGGTGELFF TGTGCCAGTAGTTGGCAGGGAGGAACCGGGGAGCTGTTTTTT TRBJ2-2 TRBV19 NA NA
CASSPGSEYGYTF TGTGCCAGCTCACCAGGGTCGGAATATGGCTACACCTTC TRBJ1-2 TRBV18 NA NA
CASSPRLGVGSYNSPLHF TGTGCCAGCAGCCCCAGGCTGGGGGTGGGTTCCTATAATTCACCCCTCCACTTT TRBJ1-6 TRBV9 NA NA
CASSLAGALSGEQYF TGTGCCAGCAGCTTAGCGGGGGCGCTTTCGGGGGAGCAGTACTTC TRBJ2-7 TRBV11-2 NA NA
CASSLGADTQYF TGTGCCAGCAGCCTTGGGGCAGATACGCAGTATTTT TRBJ2-3 TRBV5-6 NA NA
CASIELAGDGGTGELFF TGTGCCAGTATTGAACTAGCGGGAGATGGTGGGACCGGGGAGCTGTTTTTT TRBJ2-2 TRBV19 NA TRBD2
CASSARVRDTEAFF TGTGCCAGCAGCGCGAGGGTACGGGACACTGAAGCTTTCTTT TRBJ1-1 TRBV11-2 once NA
CASSLGQGAYEQYF TGTGCCAGCAGCTTGGGGCAGGGCGCCTACGAGCAGTACTTC TRBJ2-7 TRBV5-6 NA NA
CASSGRFATNEKLFF TGTGCCAGCAGTGGACGGTTTGCAACTAATGAAAAACTGTTTTTT TRBJ1-4 TRBV25-1 NA NA
CASKRTQTYEQYF TGTGCCAGCAAAAGGACGCAGACCTACGAGCAGTACTTC TRBJ2-7 TRBV5-6 once NA
CASSEQGFYGYTF TGTGCCAGTTCAGAGCAGGGATTCTATGGCTACACCTTC TRBJ1-2 TRBV27 once NA
CSVSGTAVGSYEQYF TGCAGCGTTTCTGGGACCGCCGTTGGCTCCTACGAGCAGTACTTC TRBJ2-7 TRBV29-1 NA NA
CASSLAGGRADTQYF TGTGCCAGCAGCTTAGCGGGGGGGCGGGCAGATACGCAGTATTTT TRBJ2-3 TRBV7-2 NA NA
CASSPGQNTEAFF TGTGCCAGCTCACCAGGACAGAACACTGAAGCTTTCTTT TRBJ1-1 TRBV18 NA NA
CAWTRGTSGNEQFF TGTGCCTGGACCCGAGGGACTAGCGGCAATGAGCAGTTCTTC TRBJ2-1 TRBV30 NA TRBD2